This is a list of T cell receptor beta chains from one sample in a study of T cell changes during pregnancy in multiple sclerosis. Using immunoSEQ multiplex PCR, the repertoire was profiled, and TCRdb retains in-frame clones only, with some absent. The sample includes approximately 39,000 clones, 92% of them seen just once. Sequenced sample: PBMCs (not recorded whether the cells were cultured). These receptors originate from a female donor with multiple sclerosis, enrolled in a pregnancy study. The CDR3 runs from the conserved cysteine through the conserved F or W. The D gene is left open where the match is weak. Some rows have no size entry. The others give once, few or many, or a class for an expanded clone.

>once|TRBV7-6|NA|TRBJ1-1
TGTGCCAGCAGCCTACGGGGGTTTAACGAAGCTTTCTTT
CASSLRGFNEAFF
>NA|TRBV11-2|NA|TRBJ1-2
TGTGCCAGCAGCCCCACAAACCCCTATGGCTACACCTTC
CASSPTNPYGYTF
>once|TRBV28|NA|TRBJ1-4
TGTGCCAGCAGTTCCGGGGGAGCAACTAATGAAAAACTGTTTTTT
CASSSGGATNEKLFF
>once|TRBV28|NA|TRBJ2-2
TGTGCCAGCAGTTTAGCGGGGTCGGACACCGGGGAGCTGTTTTTT
CASSLAGSDTGELFF
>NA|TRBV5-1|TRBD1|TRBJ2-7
TGCGCCAGCAGCTTGGACCAGGGGGCTTACGAGCAGTACTTC
CASSLDQGAYEQYF
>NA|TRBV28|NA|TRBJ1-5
TGTGCCAGCAGTCCTTCCCCAGACAATCAGCCCCAGCATTTT
CASSPSPDNQPQHF
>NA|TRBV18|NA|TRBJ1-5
TGTGCCAGCTCACTGAACCGGGACGTCTCTTATTTT
CASSLNRDVSYF
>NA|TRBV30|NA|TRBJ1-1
TGTGCCTGGAGTAGCGGGGTGAACACTGAAGCTTTCTTT
CAWSSGVNTEAFF
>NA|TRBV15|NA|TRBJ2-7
TGTGCCACCAGCAGAGATATCAGGGAACACGAGCAGTACTTC
CATSRDIREHEQYF
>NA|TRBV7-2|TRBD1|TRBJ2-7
TGTGCCAGCAGCTTATGGGGACAGGGTTCCTACGAGCAGTACTTC
CASSLWGQGSYEQYF
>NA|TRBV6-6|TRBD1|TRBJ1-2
TGTGCCAGCAGCCACCGATCCGGACAGGGTGGGAATGGCTACACCTTC
CASSHRSGQGGNGYTF
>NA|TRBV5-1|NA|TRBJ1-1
TGCGCCAGCAGCTTAACCAGGAGGTCGAGGACTGAAGCTTTCTTT
CASSLTRRSRTEAFF
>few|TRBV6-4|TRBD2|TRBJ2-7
TGTGCCAGCAGTGAAGGGACTAGCGCCTACGAGCAGTACTTC
CASSEGTSAYEQYF
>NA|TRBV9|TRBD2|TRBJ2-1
TGTGCCAGCAGCGTAGCGGCCGGGGGCGGGGGGAAAGCGAATGAGCAGTTCTTC
CASSVAAGGGGKANEQFF
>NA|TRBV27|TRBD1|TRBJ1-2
TGTGCCACCTGTGTTTATAGTACAGGGGGGGATGGCTACACCTTC
CATCVYSTGGDGYTF
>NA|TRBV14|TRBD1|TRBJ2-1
TGTGCCAGCAGCCAAAGGTGGGGACAGGGGGCTTGGAATGAGCAGTTCTTC
CASSQRWGQGAWNEQFF
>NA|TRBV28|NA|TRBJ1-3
TGTGCCAGCAGCTCCCCTGGGGGGGCGAAAGGAAACACCATATATTTT
CASSSPGGAKGNTIYF
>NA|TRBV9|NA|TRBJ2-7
TGTGCCAGCAGCGTAGCTACGGCGCGGCGGGATCCTTTTGCCGAGTCCTACGAGCAGTACTTC
CASSVATARRDPFAESYEQYF
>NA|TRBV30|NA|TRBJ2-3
TGTGCCTGGAGCACTGGGGGCGGCGCAGATACGCAGTATTTT
CAWSTGGGADTQYF
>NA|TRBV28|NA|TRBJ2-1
TGTGCCAGCAGTTTCGGGGGTACAAGCGGGAATGAGCAGTTCTTC
CASSFGGTSGNEQFF
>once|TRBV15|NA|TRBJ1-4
TGTGCCACCAGCAGATCCGAGGGAAAACTGTTTTTT
CATSRSEGKLFF
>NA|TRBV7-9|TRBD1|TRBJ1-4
TGTGCCAGCAGCTTAGCGTCAGGGGGCGGGGAAAAACTGTTTTTT
CASSLASGGGEKLFF
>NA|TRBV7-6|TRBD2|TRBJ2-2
TGTGCCAGCAGCGGTAGCGGGTCGAACACCGGGGAGCTGTTTTTT
CASSGSGSNTGELFF
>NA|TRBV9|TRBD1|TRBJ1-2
TGTGCCAGCAGCGTAGACAGGGGTGGCTACACCTTC
CASSVDRGGYTF
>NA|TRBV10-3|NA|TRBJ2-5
TGTGCCATCAGTGTGGACGGAGAAGAGACCCAGTACTTC
CAISVDGEETQYF
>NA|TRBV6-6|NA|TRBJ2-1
TGTGCCAGCAGCCGACTAGTCTATGAGCAGTTCTTC
CASSRLVYEQFF
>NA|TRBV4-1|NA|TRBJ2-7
TGCGCCAGCAGCCAAGATCTTGGGACGGACGAGCAGTACTTC
CASSQDLGTDEQYF
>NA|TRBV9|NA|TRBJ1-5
TGTGCCAGCAGCGTAGAAGATTCTGGGCCCCAGCATTTT
CASSVEDSGPQHF
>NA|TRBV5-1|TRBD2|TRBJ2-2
TGCGCCAGCAGCTCTTTAGCGGGAGGAACCACCGGGGAGCTGTTTTTT
CASSSLAGGTTGELFF
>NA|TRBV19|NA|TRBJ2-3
TGTGCCAGTAGTATAGAGGGGGCTAGCACAGATACGCAGTATTTT
CASSIEGASTDTQYF
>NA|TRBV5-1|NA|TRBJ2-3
TGCGCCAGCAGCGTACCAGGGGTCACAGATACGCAGTATTTT
CASSVPGVTDTQYF
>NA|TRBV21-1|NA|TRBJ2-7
TGTGCCAGCAGCATAACTCAGCCTGAAACCCTAAGGGACAGGGGATTTAGGTACGAGCAGTACTTC
CASSITQPETLRDRGFRYEQYF
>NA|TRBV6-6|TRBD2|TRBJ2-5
TGTGCCAGCACTCGGGAGGGGTTGGAGACCCAGTACTTC
CASTREGLETQYF
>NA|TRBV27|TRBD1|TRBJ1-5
TGTGCCAGCAGTTTATTCGGACAGGGGGCTCAGCCCCAGCATTTT
CASSLFGQGAQPQHF
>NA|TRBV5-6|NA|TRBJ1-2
TGTGCCAGCAGCTCGTTGCCGCGGGTGGGCTATGGCTACACCTTC
CASSSLPRVGYGYTF
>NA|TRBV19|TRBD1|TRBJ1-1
TGTGCCAGTAGTGCACAGGGGGCTGAAGCTTTCTTT
CASSAQGAEAFF
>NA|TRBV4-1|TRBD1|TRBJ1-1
TGCGCCAGCAGCGCCTATCGGACAGGGAAGGGAACTGAAGCTTTCTTT
CASSAYRTGKGTEAFF
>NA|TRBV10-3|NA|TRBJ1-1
TGTGCCATCAGTGAGTCGGGCCCAGGACTCCTGAACACTGAAGCTTTCTTT
CAISESGPGLLNTEAFF
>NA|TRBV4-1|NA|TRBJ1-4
TGCGCCAGCAGCCAAGAGGGGAACAGAATTAATGAAAAACTGTTTTTT
CASSQEGNRINEKLFF